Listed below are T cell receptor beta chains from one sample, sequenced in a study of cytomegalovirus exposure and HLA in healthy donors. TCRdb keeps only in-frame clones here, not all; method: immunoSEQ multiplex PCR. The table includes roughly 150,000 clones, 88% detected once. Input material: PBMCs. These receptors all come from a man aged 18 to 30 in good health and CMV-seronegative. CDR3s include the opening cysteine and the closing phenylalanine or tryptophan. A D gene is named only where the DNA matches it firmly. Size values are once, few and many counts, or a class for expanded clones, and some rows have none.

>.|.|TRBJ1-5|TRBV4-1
TGCGCCAGCAGCCAAGACCTCAGGTCCCAGCCCCAGCATTTT
CASSQDLRSQPQHF
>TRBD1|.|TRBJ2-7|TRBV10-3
TGTGCCATCAGTGAGTACGACAGGGTCAAGGACGAGCAGTACTTC
CAISEYDRVKDEQYF
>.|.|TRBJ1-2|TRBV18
TGTGCCAGCTCCAAACGGGGACAATCCCTAGCTAACTATGGCTACACCTTC
CASSKRGQSLANYGYTF
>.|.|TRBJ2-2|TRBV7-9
TGTGCCAGCAGCCTTTCTCAGTTCGGGGAGCTGTTTTTT
CASSLSQFGELFF
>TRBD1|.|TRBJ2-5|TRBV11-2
TGTGCCAGCAGCGGCCGTTCTGGACAGGACAGAGAGACCCAGTACTTC
CASSGRSGQDRETQYF
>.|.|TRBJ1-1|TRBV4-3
TGCGCCAGCAGCCAAGTTAGGAGGTATAACACTGAAGCTTTCTTT
CASSQVRRYNTEAFF
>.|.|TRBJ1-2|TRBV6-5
TGTGCCAGCAGTTACCGGGACACGGAAGCTAACTATGGCTACACCTTC
CASSYRDTEANYGYTF
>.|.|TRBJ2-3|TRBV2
TGTGCCAGCAGTGACTACAGGGAAGGAGATACGCAGTATTTT
CASSDYREGDTQYF
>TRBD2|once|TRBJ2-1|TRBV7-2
TGTGCCAGCAGGATAGCGGGAAGGTCCTACAATGAGCAGTTCTTC
CASRIAGRSYNEQFF
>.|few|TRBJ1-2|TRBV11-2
TGTGCCAGCAGCTTCACGGGGGACTATGGCTACACCTTC
CASSFTGDYGYTF
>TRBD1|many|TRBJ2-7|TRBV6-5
TGTGCCAGCAGTTACTCGGGACAGGGGTACGAGCAGTACTTC
CASSYSGQGYEQYF
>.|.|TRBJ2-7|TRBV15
TGTGCCACCAGCAGAGATCCCTCGCAGGACTTTTTTTCCTACGAGCAGTACTTC
CATSRDPSQDFFSYEQYF
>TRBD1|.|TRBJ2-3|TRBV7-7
TGTGCTAGCAGCCTAGGACAGGGGAGGACAGATACGCAGTATTTT
CASSLGQGRTDTQYF
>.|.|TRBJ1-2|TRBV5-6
TGTGCCAGCAGCTTGAGAGGGTTTGGGAACAAAGGCTACACCTTC
CASSLRGFGNKGYTF
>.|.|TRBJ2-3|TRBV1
TGCACCAGCAGCCAAGATGGACAGGACAGCGAACGGAATACGCAGTATTTT
CTSSQDGQDSERNTQYF
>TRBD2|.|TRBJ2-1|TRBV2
TGTGCCAGCAGGGACGGACTAGCCAATGAGCAGTTCTTC
CASRDGLANEQFF
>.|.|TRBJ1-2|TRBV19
TGTGCCAGTAGTATAGGACAGAACCCCTTGGGGGGCTACACCTTC
CASSIGQNPLGGYTF
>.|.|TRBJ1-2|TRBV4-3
TGCGCCAGCAGCCAAGATATGGTAGCGGCAGGGTCGAACTATGGCTACACCTTC
CASSQDMVAAGSNYGYTF
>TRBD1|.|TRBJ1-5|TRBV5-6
TGTGCCAGCAGCCTTTTCACAGGGGAGGTGGAGCCCCAGCATTTT
CASSLFTGEVEPQHF
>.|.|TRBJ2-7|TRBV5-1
TGCGCCAGCAGCTGGCGAAACAGGGTAGATTCCTACGAGCAGTACTTC
CASSWRNRVDSYEQYF
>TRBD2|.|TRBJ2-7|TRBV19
TGTGCCAGTACTCCCAGCGGGATGCCATCCTACGAGCAGTACTTC
CASTPSGMPSYEQYF
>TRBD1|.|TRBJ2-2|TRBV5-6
TGTGCCAGCAGCTTGGAGGGACAGGGAATCACCGGGGAGCTGTTTTTT
CASSLEGQGITGELFF
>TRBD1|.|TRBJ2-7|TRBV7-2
TGTGCCAGCAGCTTAGGGATGACAGGGTTGTACGAGCAGTACTTC
CASSLGMTGLYEQYF
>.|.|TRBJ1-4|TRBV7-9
TGTGCCAGCAGCTTACGGGGAGTCAGTAAGAATGAAAAACTGTTTTTT
CASSLRGVSKNEKLFF
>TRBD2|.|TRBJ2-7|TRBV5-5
TGTGCCAGCAGCACTGGACTAGCGGGAGGTGGGCAGTACTTC
CASSTGLAGGGQYF
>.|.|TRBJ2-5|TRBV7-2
TGTGCCAGCAGCTTTCGGGGAGAAGAGACCCAGTACTTC
CASSFRGEETQYF
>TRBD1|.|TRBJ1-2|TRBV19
TGTGCCAGTAGTCGAACAGGGGACGATGGCTACACCTTC
CASSRTGDDGYTF
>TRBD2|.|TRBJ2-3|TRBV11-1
TGTGCCAGCAGCTGGACTAGCGGCAAGAGCACAGATACGCAGTATTTT
CASSWTSGKSTDTQYF
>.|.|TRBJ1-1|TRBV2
TGTGCCAGCAGTGAACAGGAGACAGTCTCGGGCACTGAAGCTTTCTTT
CASSEQETVSGTEAFF
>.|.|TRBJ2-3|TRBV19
TGTGCCAGTAGTATGGGAATTGACAGGCCGCATACGCAGTATTTT
CASSMGIDRPHTQYF
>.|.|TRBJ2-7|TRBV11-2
TGTGCCAGCAGTCCCTCCGTAGACACGTGGCAGTACTTC
CASSPSVDTWQYF
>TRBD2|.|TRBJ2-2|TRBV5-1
TGCGCCAGCTCACAGCGGGAGAACACCGGGGAGCTGTTTTTT
CASSQRENTGELFF
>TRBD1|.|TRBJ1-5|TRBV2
TGTGCCAGCAGTCCGGGACAGGTCAATCAGCCCCAGCATTTT
CASSPGQVNQPQHF
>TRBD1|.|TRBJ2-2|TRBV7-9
TGTGCCAGCAGCCCTATACCGGGACAGGGGGACACCGGGGAGCTGTTTTTT
CASSPIPGQGDTGELFF
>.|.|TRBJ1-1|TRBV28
TGTGCCAGCAGTTACCAGGAAAACACTGAAGCTTTCTTT
CASSYQENTEAFF